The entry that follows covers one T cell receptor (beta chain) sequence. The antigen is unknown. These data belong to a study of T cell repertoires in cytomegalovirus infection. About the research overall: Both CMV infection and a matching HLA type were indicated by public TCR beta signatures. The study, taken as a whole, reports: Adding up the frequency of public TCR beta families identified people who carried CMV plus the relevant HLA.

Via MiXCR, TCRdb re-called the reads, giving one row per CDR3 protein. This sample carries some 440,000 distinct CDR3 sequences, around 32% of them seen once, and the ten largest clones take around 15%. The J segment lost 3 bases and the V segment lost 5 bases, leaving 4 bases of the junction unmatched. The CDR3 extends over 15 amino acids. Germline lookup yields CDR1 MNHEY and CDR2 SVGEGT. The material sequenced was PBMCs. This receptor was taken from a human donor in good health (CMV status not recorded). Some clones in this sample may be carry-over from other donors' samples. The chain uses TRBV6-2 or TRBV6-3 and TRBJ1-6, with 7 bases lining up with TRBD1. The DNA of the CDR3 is TGTGCCAGCAGTGGGACAGCCGGCTATAATTCACCCCTCCACTTT. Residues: CASSGTAGYNSPLHF.